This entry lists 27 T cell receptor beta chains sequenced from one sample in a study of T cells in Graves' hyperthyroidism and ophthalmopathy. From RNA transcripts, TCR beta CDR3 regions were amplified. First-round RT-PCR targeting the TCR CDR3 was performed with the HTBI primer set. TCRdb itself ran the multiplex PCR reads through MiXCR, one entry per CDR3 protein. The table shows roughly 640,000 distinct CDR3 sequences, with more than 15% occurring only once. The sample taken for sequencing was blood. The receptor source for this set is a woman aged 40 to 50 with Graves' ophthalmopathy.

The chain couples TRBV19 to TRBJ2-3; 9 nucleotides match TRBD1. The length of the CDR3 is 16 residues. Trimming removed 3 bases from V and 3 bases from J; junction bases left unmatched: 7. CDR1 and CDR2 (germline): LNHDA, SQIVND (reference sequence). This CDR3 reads CASSILRGQGTDTQYF. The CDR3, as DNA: TGTGCCAGTAGTATCCTTCGGGGACAGGGAACAGATACGCAGTATTTT.

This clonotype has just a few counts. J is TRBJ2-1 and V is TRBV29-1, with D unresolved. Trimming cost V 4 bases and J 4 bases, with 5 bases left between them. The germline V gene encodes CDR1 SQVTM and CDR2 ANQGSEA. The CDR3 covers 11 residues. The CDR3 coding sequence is TGCAGCGTTGCCCCATACAATGAGCAGTTCTTC. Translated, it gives CSVAPYNEQFF.

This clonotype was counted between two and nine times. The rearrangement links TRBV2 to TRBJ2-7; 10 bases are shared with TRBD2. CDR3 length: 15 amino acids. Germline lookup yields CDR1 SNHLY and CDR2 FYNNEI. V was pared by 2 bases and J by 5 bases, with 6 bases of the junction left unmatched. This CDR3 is CASSESLAGDHEQYF. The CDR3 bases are TGTGCCAGCAGTGAAAGTCTAGCGGGAGATCACGAGCAGTACTTC.

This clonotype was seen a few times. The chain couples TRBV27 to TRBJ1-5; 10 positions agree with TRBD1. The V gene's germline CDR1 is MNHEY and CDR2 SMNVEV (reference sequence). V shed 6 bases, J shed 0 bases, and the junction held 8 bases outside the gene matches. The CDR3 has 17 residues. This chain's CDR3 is CASRAGTGVYSNQPQHF. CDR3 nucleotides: TGTGCCAGCAGAGCCGGGACAGGGGTTTATAGCAATCAGCCCCAGCATTTT.

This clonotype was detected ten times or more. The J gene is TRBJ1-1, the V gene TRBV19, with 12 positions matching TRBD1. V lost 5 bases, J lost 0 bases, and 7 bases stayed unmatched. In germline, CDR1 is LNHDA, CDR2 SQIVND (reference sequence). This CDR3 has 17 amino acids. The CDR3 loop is CASSSRDRGRMNTEAFF. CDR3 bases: TGTGCCAGTAGTTCCCGGGACAGGGGGCGCATGAACACTGAAGCTTTCTTT.

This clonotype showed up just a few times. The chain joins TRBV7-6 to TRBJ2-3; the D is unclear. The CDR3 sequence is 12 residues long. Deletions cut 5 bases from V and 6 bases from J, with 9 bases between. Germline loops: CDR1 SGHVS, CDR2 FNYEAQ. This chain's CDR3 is CASSRLLDTQYF. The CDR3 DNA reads TGTGCCAGCAGCAGACTCCTTGATACGCAGTATTTT.

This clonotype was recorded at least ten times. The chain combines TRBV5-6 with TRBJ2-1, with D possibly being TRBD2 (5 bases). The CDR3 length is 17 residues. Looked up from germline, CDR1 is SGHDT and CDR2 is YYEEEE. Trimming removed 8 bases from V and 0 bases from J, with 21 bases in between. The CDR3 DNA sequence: TGTGCCAGTAAGGACGGAGGAGCTGTGAGCTCCTACAATGAGCAGTTCTTC. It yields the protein CASKDGGAVSSYNEQFF.

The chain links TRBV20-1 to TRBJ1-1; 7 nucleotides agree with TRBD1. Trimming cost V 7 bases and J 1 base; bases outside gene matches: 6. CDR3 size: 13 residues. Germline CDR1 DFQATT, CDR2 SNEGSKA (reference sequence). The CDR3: CSGRQGTNTEAFF. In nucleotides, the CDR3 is TGCAGTGGCAGACAGGGAACGAACACTGAAGCTTTCTTT.

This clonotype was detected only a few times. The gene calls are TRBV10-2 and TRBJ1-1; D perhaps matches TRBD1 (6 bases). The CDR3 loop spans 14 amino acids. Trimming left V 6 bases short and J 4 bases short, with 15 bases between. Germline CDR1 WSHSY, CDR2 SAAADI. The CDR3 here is CASRGETGSTEAFF. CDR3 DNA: TGCGCCAGCAGGGGGGAAACAGGGAGCACTGAAGCTTTCTTT.

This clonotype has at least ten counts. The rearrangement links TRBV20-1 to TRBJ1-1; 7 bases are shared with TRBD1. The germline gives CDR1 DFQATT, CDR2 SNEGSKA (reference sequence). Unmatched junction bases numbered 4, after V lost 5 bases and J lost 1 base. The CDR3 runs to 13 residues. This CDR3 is CSAPRTGNTEAFF. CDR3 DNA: TGCAGTGCTCCCAGGACAGGGAACACTGAAGCTTTCTTT.

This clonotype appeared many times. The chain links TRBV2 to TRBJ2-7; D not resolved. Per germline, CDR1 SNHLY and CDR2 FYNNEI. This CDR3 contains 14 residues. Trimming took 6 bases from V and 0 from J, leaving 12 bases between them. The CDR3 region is CASRVSSISYEQYF. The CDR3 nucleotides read TGTGCCAGCAGGGTATCTAGTATCTCCTACGAGCAGTACTTC.

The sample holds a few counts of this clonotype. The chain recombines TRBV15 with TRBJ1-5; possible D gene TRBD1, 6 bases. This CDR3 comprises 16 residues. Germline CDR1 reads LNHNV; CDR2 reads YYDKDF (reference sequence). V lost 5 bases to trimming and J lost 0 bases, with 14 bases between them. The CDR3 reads CATSYKDRLSNQPQHF. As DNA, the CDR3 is TGTGCCACCAGCTATAAGGACAGACTTAGCAATCAGCCCCAGCATTTT.

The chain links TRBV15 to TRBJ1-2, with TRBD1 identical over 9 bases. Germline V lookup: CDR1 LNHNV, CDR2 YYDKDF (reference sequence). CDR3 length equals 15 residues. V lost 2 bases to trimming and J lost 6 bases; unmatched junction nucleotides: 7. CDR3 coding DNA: TGTGCCACCAGCAGACTCAAGACAGGGGGGGATGGCTACACCTTC. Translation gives CATSRLKTGGDGYTF.

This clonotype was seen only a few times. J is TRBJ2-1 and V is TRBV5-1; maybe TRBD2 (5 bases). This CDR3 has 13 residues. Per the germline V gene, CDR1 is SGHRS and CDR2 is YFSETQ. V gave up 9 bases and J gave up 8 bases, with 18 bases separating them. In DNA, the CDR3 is TGCGCCACCGGCGAGGGAGTGGGCGATGAGCAGTTCTTC. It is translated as CATGEGVGDEQFF.

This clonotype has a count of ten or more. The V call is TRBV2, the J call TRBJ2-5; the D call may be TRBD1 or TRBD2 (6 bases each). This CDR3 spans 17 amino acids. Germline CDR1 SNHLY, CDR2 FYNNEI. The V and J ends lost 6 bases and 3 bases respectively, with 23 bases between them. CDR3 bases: TGTGCCAGCAGCGGAAGGAGGGCAGGGGTGGGGGAAGAGACCCAGTACTTC. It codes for CASSGRRAGVGEETQYF. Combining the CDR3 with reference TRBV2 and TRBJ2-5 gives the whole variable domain EPEVTQTPSHQVTQMGQEVILRCVPISNHLYFYWYRQILGQKVEFLVSFYNNEISEKSEIFDDQFSVERPDGSNFTLKIRSTKLEDSAMYFCASSGRRAGVGEETQYFGPGTRLLVL.

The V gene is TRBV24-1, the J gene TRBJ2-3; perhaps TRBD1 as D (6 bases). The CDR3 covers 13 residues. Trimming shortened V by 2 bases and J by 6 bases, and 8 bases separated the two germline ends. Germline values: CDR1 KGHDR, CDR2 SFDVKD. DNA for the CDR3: TGTGCCACCAGTGATTCACAGGGTGATACGCAGTATTTT. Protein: CATSDSQGDTQYF.

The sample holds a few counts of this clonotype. CDR3 loop: CASSTGRRQFF. For the CDR3, the DNA is TGTGCCAGCAGTACCGGCCGGAGGCAGTTCTTC. This chain links TRBV6-1 with TRBJ2-1; D not certain. The CDR3 loop spans 11 amino acids. Germline CDR1 MNHNS, CDR2 SASEGT. V shed 5 bases and J shed 12 bases, with 11 bases lying between them.

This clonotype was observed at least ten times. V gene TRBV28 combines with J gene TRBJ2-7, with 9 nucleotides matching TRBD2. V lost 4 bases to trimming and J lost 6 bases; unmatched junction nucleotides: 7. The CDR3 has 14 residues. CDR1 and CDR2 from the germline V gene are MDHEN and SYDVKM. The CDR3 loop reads CASSSLLAGIEQYF. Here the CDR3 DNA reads TGTGCCAGCAGTTCGCTGCTAGCGGGAATCGAGCAGTACTTC.

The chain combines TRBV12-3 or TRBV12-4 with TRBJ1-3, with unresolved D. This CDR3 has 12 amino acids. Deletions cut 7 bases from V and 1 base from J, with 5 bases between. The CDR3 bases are TGTGCCAGCATGGGATCTGGAAACACCATATATTTT. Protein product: CASMGSGNTIYF.

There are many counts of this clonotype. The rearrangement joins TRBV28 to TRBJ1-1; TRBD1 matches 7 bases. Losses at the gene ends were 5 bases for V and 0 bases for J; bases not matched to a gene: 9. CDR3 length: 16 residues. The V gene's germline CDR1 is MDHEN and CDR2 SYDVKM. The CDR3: CASSPPAGTVNTEAFF. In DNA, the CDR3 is TGTGCCAGCAGTCCGCCCGCCGGGACAGTGAACACTGAAGCTTTCTTT.

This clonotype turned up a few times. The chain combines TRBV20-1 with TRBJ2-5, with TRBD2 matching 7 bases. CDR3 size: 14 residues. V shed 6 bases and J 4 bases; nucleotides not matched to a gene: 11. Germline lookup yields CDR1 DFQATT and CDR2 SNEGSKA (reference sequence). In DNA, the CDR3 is TGCAGTGCGCCCAATAGGTTAGCGGGAGAGACCCAGTACTTC. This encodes CSAPNRLAGETQYF.

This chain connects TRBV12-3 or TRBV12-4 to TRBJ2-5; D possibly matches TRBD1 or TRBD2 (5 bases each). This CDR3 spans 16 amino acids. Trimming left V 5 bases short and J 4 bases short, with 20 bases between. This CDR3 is CASSPGDAWRPETQYF. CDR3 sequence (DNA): TGTGCCAGCAGTCCCGGGGACGCCTGGAGACCAGAGACCCAGTACTTC.

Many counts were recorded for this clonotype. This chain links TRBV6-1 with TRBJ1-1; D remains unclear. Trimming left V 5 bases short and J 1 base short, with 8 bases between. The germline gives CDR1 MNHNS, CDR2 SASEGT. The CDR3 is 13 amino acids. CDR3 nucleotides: TGTGCCAGCAGTTTCCTATCGAACACTGAAGCTTTCTTT. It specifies CASSFLSNTEAFF.

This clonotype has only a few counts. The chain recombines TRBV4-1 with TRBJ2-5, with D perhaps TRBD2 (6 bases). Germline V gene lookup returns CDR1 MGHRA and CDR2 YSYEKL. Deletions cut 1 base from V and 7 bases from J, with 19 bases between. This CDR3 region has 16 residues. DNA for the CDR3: TGCGCCAGCAGCCAAGGTGTAGCGGCGGAAAGAGGGACCCAGTACTTC. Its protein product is CASSQGVAAERGTQYF.

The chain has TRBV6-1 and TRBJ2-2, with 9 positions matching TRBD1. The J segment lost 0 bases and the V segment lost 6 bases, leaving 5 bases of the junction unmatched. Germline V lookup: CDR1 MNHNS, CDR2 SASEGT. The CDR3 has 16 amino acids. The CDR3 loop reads CASRGTGTANTGELFF. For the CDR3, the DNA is TGTGCCAGCAGAGGGACAGGGACCGCGAACACCGGGGAGCTGTTTTTT.

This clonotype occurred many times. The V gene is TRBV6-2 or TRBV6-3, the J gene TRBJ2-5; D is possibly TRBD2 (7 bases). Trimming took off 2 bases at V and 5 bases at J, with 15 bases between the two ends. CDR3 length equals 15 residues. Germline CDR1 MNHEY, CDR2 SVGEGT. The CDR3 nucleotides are TGTGCCAGCAGTTACCGGGGGGCCGGAGGGGAGACCCAGTACTTC. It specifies CASSYRGAGGETQYF.

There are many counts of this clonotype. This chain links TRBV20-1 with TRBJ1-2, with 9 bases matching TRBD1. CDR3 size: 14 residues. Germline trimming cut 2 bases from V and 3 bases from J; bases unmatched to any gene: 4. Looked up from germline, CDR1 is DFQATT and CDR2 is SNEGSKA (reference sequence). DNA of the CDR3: TGCAGTGCTAGAACAGGGGGCGATTACTATGGCTACACCTTC. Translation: CSARTGGDYYGYTF.